This TCR beta chain was captured by sequencing in a study of cytomegalovirus exposure and HLA in healthy donors (dated by TCRdb to the late 2010s). Background for the entire study: According to an earlier analysis of 550 to 700 of the donors, 200 million or so T cells yielded roughly 110 million unique TCR beta sequences and about 300 Gb of sequence data. An early release covering 550 to 700 HLA-typed donors comprised 250 to 350 gigabases of sequencing data and tens of millions of unique TCR sequences. The genetic ancestry cluster associated with self-reported Caucasian donors included over 65% of the 398 genotyped donors. The study aimed to test whether cataloging public T cell receptors could reveal signatures of past pathogen exposure. The study used immunosequencing to profile the T cell repertoires of approximately 630 subjects and linked those repertoires to cytomegalovirus serostatus. A separate validation cohort of roughly 120 different subjects was used in addition to the 666-subject first cohort. To predict cytomegalovirus infection status, the study combined high-throughput TCR immunosequencing, statistical association of individual TCRs with disease status, and machine learning. A later analysis re-analyzed previously published TCR beta repertoires from several hundred donors and added high-resolution HLA genotyping to study TCR occurrence patterns. Rather than using new phenotypic data, the later analysis identified candidate immune exposures from TCR beta sequences and from how often those sequences occurred across donors. To decide whether each TCR beta V gene segment behaved as functional or pseudogenic, an earlier analysis of some 570 of the donors relied on high-throughput TCR beta sequencing. Donor age, sex, ethnicity and CMV serostatus were collected together with the repertoire data. A later genetic analysis took genome-wide SNP genotypes for about 55% of the 666 donors and used that subset as a discovery cohort. All discovery cohort repertoires had been generated on a single sequencing platform. Class I and class II HLA loci were covered by the typing at four-digit resolution. Typing coverage differed by locus: A, B, C, DRB1 and DQB1 were typed in about 629-630 donors, DQA1 in about 510, DPA1 in approximately 600, and DPB1 in around 490. Four or five DR-DQ haplotypes were handled as single units for association and clustering because linkage in the cohort was strong. Across approximately 420 genotyped donors of the cohort, an average of approximately 220,000 unique TCR beta nucleotide sequences per donor were sequenced, and around 19% of those sequences were non-productive.

Library creation used the immunoSEQ multiplex PCR assay. The multiplex PCR relied on a mix of 60 forward primers for TCR Vbeta segments and 13 reverse primers for TCR Jbeta segments. The CDR3 region of rearranged TCR beta genes was amplified from genomic DNA with a multiplex PCR assay. On the Illumina HiSeq System, the amplified TCR beta libraries were sequenced as 87-base-pair reads. Concerning the study's data processing: Across the 666 repertoires, a later analysis counted around 80 million unique TCR beta chains, 9 million to 14 million of which were shared by at least two donors. To remove PCR and sequencing errors, raw reads were error-corrected and collapsed into unique sequences using a nearest-neighbor algorithm that merged closely related sequences. V, D and J gene segments were assigned by aligning CDR3 sequences to IMGT reference sequences. For a sequence to be retained, a match of at least six nucleotides to both a V gene segment and a J gene segment was required. A rearrangement was called productive if the CDR3 had no stop codons and remained in frame with V and J, and every other rearrangement was called non-productive. CDR3 was defined according to IMGT convention as the region running from the second conserved V-encoded cysteine to the conserved J-encoded phenylalanine. In an earlier analysis of just under 600 of the donors, sequences lacking an unambiguous match to a single V gene segment were excluded. An earlier analysis of fewer than 750 of the donors classified V segments as functional when productive rearrangements were above 56.7% and as segregating when the standard deviation between donors was above 5%. To diagnose cytomegalovirus status from the catalog of TCR beta chain sequences, a statistical classification framework was built. V and J gene assignment, in a later analysis, came from comparing TCR nucleotide sequences with IMGT/GENE-DB human TR gene sequences. Using the TCRdist pipeline, a later analysis assigned CDR3 sequences along with most-parsimonious VDJ recombination scenarios. In a later analysis, every TCR beta chain was defined by the combination of its CDR3 amino acid sequence and its V-gene family, and reads without a unique V-gene family were dropped. A later analysis removed roughly 590 highly shared, low-generation-probability nucleotide sequences to deal with suspected cross-contamination and a sequencing artifact. A later analysis calculated a clonal expansion index for each public chain from normalized within-repertoire ranks of inferred template counts. A later analysis computed generation probabilities with a VDJ recombination model fitted to out-of-frame rearrangements, and checked the results against IGoR. In a later analysis, hypergeometric tests were used to score TCR-TCR, TCR-HLA and TCR-CMV co-occurrence, with a repertoire-size bias correction applied to TCR pairs. False discovery rates were estimated in a later analysis by permuting HLA or CMV assignments 20 times. In a later analysis, co-occurring TCRs were grouped using DBSCAN, with TCRdist sequence similarity added in when clustering inside HLA-allele-positive subsets. Co-occurrence clustering excluded repertoires with fewer than 30,000 or more than 120,000 public chains, plus five with anomalous nucleotide sharing. TCRdb mirrors the immuneACCESS table, restricted to in-frame sequences. Some clones are absent from its copies; in checked studies, under half trace to an unresolved V gene, and the reason for the others is unknown. That table is the source of V, J and clone size, and D and trimming were worked out from the DNA. The sample contains around 180,000 clones, under 90% of them found a single time. The ten biggest clones cover around 4.9% of the sample.

With respect to this clone: No cognate antigen has been identified for it. Within one base of it there is no much larger clone, and no base qualities were kept.

Points the paper makes about the study in general: Most CMV-associated TCR beta chains appeared to be HLA-restricted in a later analysis, and the HLA associations seemed to be driven largely by CMV exposure. The study listed approximately 150 TCR beta chains as associated with cytomegalovirus. Three of the identified cytomegalovirus-associated TCR beta chains were confirmed in vitro to be specific for cytomegalovirus antigens. A later genetic analysis associated a missense DCLRE1C variant with V-gene and J-gene trimming of TCR beta chains, and an independent cohort replicated the association. In a later analysis, more than 15,000 TCR beta sequences were associated with specific HLA alleles at a false discovery rate of 0.05. Roughly uniform sequencing depth across donors was assumed in presence/absence analyses, although this assumption may not hold. A further reported finding was that TCR beta sequences accurately predicted the HLA-A and HLA-B alleles for most subjects in the first cohort. According to a later genetic analysis, donors in an Asian-associated ancestry cluster had fewer N-insertions in productive TCRs than the approximately 670-donor mean. According to a later analysis, TCR association rates differed among HLA loci, with DRB1 alleles showing the most associated TCRs and HLA-C alleles showing the fewest. Most TCR sequences were seen in very few donors, while some public TCRs were found in many individuals. A cluster of highly shared sequence variants was judged likely to be a technical artifact of the sequencing pipeline. Linkage disequilibrium might explain the correlated functional status among segregating V segments, but an unknown experimental factor could not be ruled out. Because HLA typing was unavailable for some donors at each locus, only the typed subset was used in association tests. In this cohort, only TCR beta chains were sequenced, and detectable features were limited by the absence of alpha or paired-chain data. According to the authors, the approach could potentially be generalized to other disease states and immunological phenotypes. In both the original and validation cohorts, the classifier was reported to diagnose cytomegalovirus status with high specificity and sensitivity. Because counts were too low, roughly 18 rarely observed V segments, including chromosome 9 orphons, were left out of the earlier analysis of 500 to 650 of the donors. Strong co-occurrence of HLA alleles, especially DR and DQ, made assigning TCR associations to individual alleles difficult. Several of the top co-occurrence clusters appeared to be linked to parvovirus B19, influenza, CMV and Epstein-Barr virus, according to a later analysis. In an earlier analysis of under 600 of the donors, most TCR beta V segments were observed in productive rearrangements about 87% or about 30% of the time, broadly matching IMGT annotations. CMV serostatus was the only immune exposure information available for the cohort. Compared with equally common non-associated chains, HLA-associated TCR beta chains in a later analysis were more clonally expanded and had lower generation probabilities. Some IMGT-functional V segments, including TRBV6-2 and TRBV6-3, could not be distinguished by the 87-base-pair reads and were therefore excluded.

From a lookup of the germline V gene, CDR1 and CDR2 are SGHRS and YFSETQ. Counted from cysteine to phenylalanine, this CDR3 has 18 amino acids. Here the CDR3 DNA is all that survives: 54 bases in frame from base 1. In total, 600 or so healthy bone marrow donors made up the cohort. At the time of sampling, every cohort member was nominally healthy, though immune exposures that went unrecorded were likely present. The donor tested CMV seronegative, placing the donor among the roughly 340 seronegative members of the cohort. Every donor gave a peripheral blood sample, and the peripheral blood mononuclear cells from that sample were used for TCR beta sequencing. The Qiagen DNeasy Blood Extraction Kit was used to extract genomic DNA from the blood cell samples.

The chain uses TRBV5-1 and TRBJ2-5; the central 12 bases match TRBD2. The J call is uncertain, as TRBJ2-7 better fits the DNA end. The specimen sequenced was PBMCs. This sequence originates from a young man in good health and CMV-seronegative. The CDR3 amino acid sequence is: CASSLGLAGASSLYEQYF. DNA sequence: TGCGCCAGCAGCTTGGGACTAGCGGGAGCCTCGTCTCTATACGAGCAGTACTTC.